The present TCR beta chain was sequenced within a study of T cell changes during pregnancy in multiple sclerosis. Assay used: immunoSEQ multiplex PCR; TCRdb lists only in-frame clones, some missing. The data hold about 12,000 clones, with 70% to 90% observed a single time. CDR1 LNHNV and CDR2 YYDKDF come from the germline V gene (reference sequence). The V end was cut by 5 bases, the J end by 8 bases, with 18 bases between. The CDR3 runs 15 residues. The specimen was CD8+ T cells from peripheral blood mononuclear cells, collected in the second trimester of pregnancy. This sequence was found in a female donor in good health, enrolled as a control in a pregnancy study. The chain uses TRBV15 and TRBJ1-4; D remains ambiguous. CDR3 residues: CATSEVNLRGEKLFF. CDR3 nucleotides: TGTGCCACCAGCGAAGTGAACCTTAGAGGGGAAAAACTGTTTTTT.